What follows are 15 T cell receptor beta chains derived from one specimen sequenced in a study of beta chain features in type 1 diabetes. Isolated RNA was reverse transcribed in full, so expressed TCRB transcripts were sequenced. Only in-frame clones appear in the TCRdb table, and some are missing; sequencing was by immunoSEQ multiplex PCR. The data hold roughly 350,000 clones, with approximately 11% observed a single time. Sequenced sample: naive CD4+ T cells from blood. The receptors stem from a woman in her 30s in good health.

V is TRBV9 and J is TRBJ2-1; TRBD2 matches at 13 bases. V gave up 3 bases and J gave up 4 bases; unmatched junction bases: 4. Germline lookup yields CDR1 SGDLS and CDR2 YYNGEE. The CDR3 loop spans 16 amino acids. The CDR3 spells CASSGQGLAGYNEQFF. CDR3 DNA: TGTGCCAGCAGCGGACAGGGACTAGCGGGGTACAATGAGCAGTTCTTC.

The genes are TRBV9 and TRBJ2-1; D not resolved. The CDR3 loop spans 13 amino acids. Trimming took off 2 bases at V and 8 bases at J, with 11 bases between the two ends. Germline V gives CDR1 SGDLS, CDR2 YYNGEE. The chain's CDR3 is CASSVSPTDEQFF. Here the CDR3 DNA reads TGTGCCAGCAGCGTTAGTCCAACAGATGAGCAGTTCTTC.

V is TRBV4-2 and J is TRBJ2-1, with D tentatively TRBD2 (5 bases). Germline CDR1 and CDR2: LGHNA and YNFKEQ. Trimming pared 0 bases from V and 4 bases from J, leaving 7 bases between. CDR3 length equals 14 residues. The CDR3 nucleotides read TGTGCCAGCAGCCAAGAGACTACTTACAATGAGCAGTTCTTC. Protein: CASSQETTYNEQFF.

The chain couples TRBV18 to TRBJ2-1; 9 nucleotides align to TRBD2. Trimming at V came to 0 bases and at J to 6 bases, leaving 9 bases not matched to a gene. The length of the CDR3 is 17 residues. The germline V gene has CDR1 KGHSH and CDR2 LQKENI. DNA for the CDR3: TGTGCCAGCTCACCACCGGTCATCGAGGGACTAGCCAATGAGCAGTTCTTC. Amino acids: CASSPPVIEGLANEQFF.

This clone appeared a few times. V usage is TRBV28 and J usage is TRBJ2-7, with a weak D call TRBD1 (5 bases). The CDR3 runs to 12 residues. Per the germline V gene, CDR1 is MDHEN and CDR2 is SYDVKM. Trimming shortened V by 8 bases and J by 4 bases, and 12 bases separated the two germline ends. The CDR3 nucleotides are TGTGCCAGCGAACAAACAGGTTACGAGCAGTACTTC. Translation gives CASEQTGYEQYF.

CDR3 in DNA: TGTGCCAGCAGCAGTACCGGGACAACTTTTGGGCCCCAGCATTTT. It encodes CASSSTGTTFGPQHF. The rearrangement links TRBV27 to TRBJ1-5, with a weak D call TRBD1 (6 bases). The CDR3 is 15 amino acids. Germline V gives CDR1 MNHEY, CDR2 SMNVEV (reference sequence). The V end was cut by 6 bases, the J end by 9 bases, with 21 bases between.

This clone was seen a handful of times. The chain uses TRBV28 and TRBJ1-5; D is ambiguous. There are 14 residues in the CDR3. Between the trimmed V and J ends, which lost 10 bases and 7 bases, there was a span of 20 bases. CDR1 and CDR2 from the germline V gene are MDHEN and SYDVKM. Written as DNA, the CDR3 is TGTGCCATACCCGGGTCCTCCCACGACCAGCCCCAGCATTTT. Its translation: CAIPGSSHDQPQHF.

The chain links TRBV19 to TRBJ2-7; TRBD2 aligns across 13 bases. The CDR3 sequence is 15 residues long. The germline CDR1 and CDR2 sequences are LNHDA and SQIVND (reference sequence). V was clipped by 5 bases and J by 2 bases; unmatched bases: 3. In DNA, the CDR3 is TGTGCCAGTAGTGCGGGACTAGCGGGGCCCTACGAGCAGTACTTC. This codes for CASSAGLAGPYEQYF.

A few counts support this clone. The rearrangement uses TRBV10-3 and TRBJ2-7, with TRBD1 as a possible D gene (6 bases). The CDR3 spans 14 residues. Trimming stripped 2 bases from V and 2 bases from J, with 10 bases between. Per germline, CDR1 ENHRY and CDR2 SYGVKD. The CDR3 sequence: CAISEPTGTYEQYF. The DNA for the CDR3 is TGTGCCATCAGTGAGCCTACAGGGACCTACGAGCAGTACTTC.

This clone was picked up a small number of times. The V and J genes are TRBV7-2 and TRBJ2-7; D not certain. Germline loops: CDR1 SGHTA, CDR2 FQGNSA. The CDR3 has 11 residues. Trimming took off 2 bases at V and 6 bases at J, with 5 bases between the two ends. This CDR3 is CASSLLAEQYF. CDR3 nucleotide sequence: TGTGCCAGCAGCTTATTGGCCGAGCAGTACTTC.

This clone was seen only a few times. The V call is TRBV19, the J call TRBJ2-2, with 10 bases identical to TRBD1. After removal of 5 bases from V and 4 bases from J, the junction contained 7 bases not matched to a gene. The germline V gene encodes CDR1 LNHDA and CDR2 SQIVND (reference sequence). The CDR3 runs to 16 residues. The CDR3 DNA follows: TGTGCCAGTAGTCCCTTGGGGACAGGGGTCACCGGGGAGCTGTTTTTT. As protein: CASSPLGTGVTGELFF.

This clone was picked up a small number of times. In DNA, the CDR3 is TGTGCCAGCAGTCCACCCGGGACAGTCTCCTACGAGCAGTACTTC. Amino acids: CASSPPGTVSYEQYF. This chain connects TRBV6-5 to TRBJ2-7; 7 bases fit TRBD1. Germline V gene data show CDR1 as MNHEY and CDR2 as SVGAGI. With V trimmed by 5 bases and J by 0 bases, 7 bases remained unmatched. The CDR3 has 15 residues.

The rearrangement uses TRBV19 and TRBJ2-1; a possible D gene is TRBD2 (7 bases). This CDR3 spans 14 amino acids. Per the germline V gene, CDR1 is LNHDA and CDR2 is SQIVND (reference sequence). The CDR3 region has the DNA TGTGCTTCACGTAGGGGGAGGGATAGGAATGAGCAGTTCTTC. Its protein product is CASRRGRDRNEQFF.

This clone has more than one count but fewer than ten. This CDR3 reads CASSLSGTGRPSSYEQYF. The CDR3 nucleotides are TGTGCCAGCAGTCTGTCCGGGACAGGGCGCCCTAGCTCCTACGAGCAGTACTTC. The chain employs TRBV28 and TRBJ2-7; TRBD1 agrees at 9 bases. Trimming removed 5 bases from V and 0 bases from J; junction bases left unmatched: 14. Germline CDR1 and CDR2: MDHEN and SYDVKM. The CDR3 spans 18 residues.

V is TRBV5-6 and J is TRBJ1-2, with 11 nucleotides matching TRBD1. Germline V gives CDR1 SGHDT, CDR2 YYEEEE. The CDR3 consists of 16 residues. After removal of 2 bases from V and 5 bases from J, the junction contained 8 bases not matched to a gene. The CDR3: CASSFSGTGGLYGYTF. The CDR3 bases are TGTGCCAGCAGCTTTTCCGGGACAGGGGGATTGTATGGCTACACCTTC.